This record concerns one T cell receptor (beta chain) sequence. Its specificity is unknown. The CDR3 is 13 amino acids. The germline V gene has CDR1 SQVTM and CDR2 ANQGSEA. The junction had 3 bases not matched to a gene; V was cut back by 2 bases and J by 5 bases. Some clones are missing from TCRdb's copy, which holds only in-frame ones; the method was immunoSEQ multiplex PCR. The repertoire holds about 140,000 clones, with about 92% as singletons. The source of the sample is a study of OX40 agonist ivuxolimab in advanced cancers. Study details: The mean age was about 61 years, ranging from 23 to 79, with 65% to 85% of participants male. Study findings and constraints: The CD4+ and CD8+ T cells in the blood had expanded clonally by week 6 at 0.1 to 3.0 mg/kg. There were also nonresponders showing low normalized T-cell clonal expansion.

Patients had blood sampled at baseline and again on cycle 4 day 1 and cycle 7 day 1. V usage is TRBV29-1 and J usage is TRBJ1-1, with TRBD1 matching over 9 bases. Sequencing was performed on CD4+ or CD8+ T cells sorted from blood, taken in a trial of the OX40 agonist ivuxolimab. The clonotype was recovered from an adult with an advanced solid tumor such as melanoma, head and neck, liver or kidney cancer. CDR3 sequence reads: CSVEWGQGTEAFF. The CDR3 DNA sequence: TGCAGCGTTGAATGGGGACAGGGTACTGAAGCTTTCTTT.